The following is a TCR beta chain sequence with its context. These data come from a study of T cell responses to AZD1222 COVID-19 vaccine. V lost 5 bases to trimming and J lost 0 bases, with 14 bases between them. This CDR3 is built from 15 residues. Germline assignment: CDR1 SEHNR and CDR2 FQNEAQ (reference sequence). TCRdb's table, derived via immunoSEQ multiplex PCR, lists solely in-frame clones and lacks some. This sample has 95,000 to 100,000 clones, with about 90% found just once. The J gene is TRBJ2-7, the V gene TRBV7-9; weak D call: TRBD1 (7 bases). The sequence derives from an adult who received the AZD1222 COVID-19 vaccine. This sample comprised peripheral blood, obtained 28 days after the second AZD1222 dose. CDR3 in amino acids: CASSQGDSSSYEQYF. The DNA of the CDR3 is TGTGCCAGCAGCCAGGGGGACTCGAGCTCCTACGAGCAGTACTTC.